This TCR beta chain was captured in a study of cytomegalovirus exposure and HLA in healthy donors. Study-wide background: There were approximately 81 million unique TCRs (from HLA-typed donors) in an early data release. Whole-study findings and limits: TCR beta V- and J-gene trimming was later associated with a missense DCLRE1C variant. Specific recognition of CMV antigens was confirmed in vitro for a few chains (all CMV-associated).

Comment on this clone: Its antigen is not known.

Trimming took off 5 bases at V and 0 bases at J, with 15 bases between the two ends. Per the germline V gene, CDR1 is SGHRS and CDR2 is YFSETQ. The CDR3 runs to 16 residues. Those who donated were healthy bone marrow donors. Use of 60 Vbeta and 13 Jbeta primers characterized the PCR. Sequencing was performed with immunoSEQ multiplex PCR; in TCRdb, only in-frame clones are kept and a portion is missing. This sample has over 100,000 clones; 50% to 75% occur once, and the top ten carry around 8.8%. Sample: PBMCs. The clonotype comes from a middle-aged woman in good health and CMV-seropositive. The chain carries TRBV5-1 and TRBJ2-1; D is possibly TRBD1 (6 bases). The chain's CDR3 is CASRLAGASSYNEQFF. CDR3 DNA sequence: TGCGCCAGCAGGTTAGCAGGGGCCAGCTCCTACAATGAGCAGTTCTTC.